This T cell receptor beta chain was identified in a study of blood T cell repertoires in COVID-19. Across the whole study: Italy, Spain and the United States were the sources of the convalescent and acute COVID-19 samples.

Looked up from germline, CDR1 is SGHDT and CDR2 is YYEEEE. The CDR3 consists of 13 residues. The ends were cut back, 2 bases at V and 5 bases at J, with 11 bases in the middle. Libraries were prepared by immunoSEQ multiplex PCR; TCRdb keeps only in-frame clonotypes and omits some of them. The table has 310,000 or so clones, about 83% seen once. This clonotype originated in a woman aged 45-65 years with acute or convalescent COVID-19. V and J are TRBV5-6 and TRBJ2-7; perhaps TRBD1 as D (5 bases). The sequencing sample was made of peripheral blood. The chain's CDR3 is CASSFGAGNEQYF. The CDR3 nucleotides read TGTGCCAGCAGCTTTGGGGCTGGAAACGAGCAGTACTTC.